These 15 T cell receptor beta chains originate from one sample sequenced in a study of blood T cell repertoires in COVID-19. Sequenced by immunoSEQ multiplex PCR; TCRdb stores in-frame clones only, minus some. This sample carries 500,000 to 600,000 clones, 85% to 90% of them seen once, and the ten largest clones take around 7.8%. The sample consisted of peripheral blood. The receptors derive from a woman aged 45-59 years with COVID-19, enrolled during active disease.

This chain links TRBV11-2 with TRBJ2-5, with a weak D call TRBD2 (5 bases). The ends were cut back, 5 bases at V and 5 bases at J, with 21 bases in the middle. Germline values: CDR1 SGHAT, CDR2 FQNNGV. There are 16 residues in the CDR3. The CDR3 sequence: CASSATRVSGPETQYF. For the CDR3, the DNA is TGTGCCAGCAGCGCAACGAGGGTCTCGGGCCCCGAGACCCAGTACTTC.

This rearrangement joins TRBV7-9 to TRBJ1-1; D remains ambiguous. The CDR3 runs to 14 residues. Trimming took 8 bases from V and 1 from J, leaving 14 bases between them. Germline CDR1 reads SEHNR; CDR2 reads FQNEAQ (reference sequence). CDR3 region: CASSKGHPNTEAFF. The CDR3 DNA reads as TGTGCCAGCTCAAAAGGGCACCCGAACACTGAAGCTTTCTTT.

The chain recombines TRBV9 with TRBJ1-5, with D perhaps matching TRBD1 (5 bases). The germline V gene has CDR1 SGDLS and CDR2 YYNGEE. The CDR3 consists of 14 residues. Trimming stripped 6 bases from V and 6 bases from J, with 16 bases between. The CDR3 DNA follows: TGTGCCAGCAACGGGGGAGAGCCTAGTCAGCCCCAGCATTTT. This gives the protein CASNGGEPSQPQHF.

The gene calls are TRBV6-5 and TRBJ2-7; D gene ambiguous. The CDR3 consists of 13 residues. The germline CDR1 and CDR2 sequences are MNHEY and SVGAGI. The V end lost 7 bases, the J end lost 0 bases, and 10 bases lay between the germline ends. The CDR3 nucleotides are TGTGCCAGCATGGTGCAGGTCTCCTACGAGCAGTACTTC. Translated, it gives CASMVQVSYEQYF.

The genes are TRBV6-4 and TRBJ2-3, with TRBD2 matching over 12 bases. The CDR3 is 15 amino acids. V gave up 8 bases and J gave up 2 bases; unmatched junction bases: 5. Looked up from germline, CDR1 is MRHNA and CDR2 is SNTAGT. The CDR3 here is CASRRLAGATDTQYF. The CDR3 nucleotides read TGTGCCAGCCGGAGACTAGCGGGGGCCACAGATACGCAGTATTTT.

Here the CDR3 DNA reads TGCAGTGCTAGTGGACAGGGCATCTCCTACGAGCAGTACTTC. This translates into CSASGQGISYEQYF. The chain has TRBV20-1 and TRBJ2-7; 8 bases are a match to TRBD1. Germline trimming cut 3 bases from V and 0 bases from J; bases unmatched to any gene: 4. From germline, CDR1 is DFQATT and CDR2 SNEGSKA (reference sequence). This CDR3 has 14 amino acids.

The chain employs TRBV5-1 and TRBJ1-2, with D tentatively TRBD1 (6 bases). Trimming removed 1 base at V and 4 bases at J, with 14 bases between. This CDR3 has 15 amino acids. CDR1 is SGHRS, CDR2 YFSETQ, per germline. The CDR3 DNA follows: TGCGCCAGCAGCTTGAGGGGGGGCGCAGGCTATGGCTACACCTTC. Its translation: CASSLRGGAGYGYTF.

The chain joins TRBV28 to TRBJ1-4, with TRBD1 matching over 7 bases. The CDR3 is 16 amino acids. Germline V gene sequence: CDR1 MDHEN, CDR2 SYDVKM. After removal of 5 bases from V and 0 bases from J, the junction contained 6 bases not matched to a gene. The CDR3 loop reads CASSPGQLATNEKLFF. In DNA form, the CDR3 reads TGTGCCAGCAGTCCGGGACAGTTGGCAACTAATGAAAAACTGTTTTTT. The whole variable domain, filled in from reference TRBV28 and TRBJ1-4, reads DVKVTQSSRYLVKRTGEKVFLECVQDMDHENMFWYRQDPGLGLRLIYFSYDVKMKEKGDIPEGYSVSREKKERFSLILESASTNQTSMYLCASSPGQLATNEKLFFGSGTQLSVL.

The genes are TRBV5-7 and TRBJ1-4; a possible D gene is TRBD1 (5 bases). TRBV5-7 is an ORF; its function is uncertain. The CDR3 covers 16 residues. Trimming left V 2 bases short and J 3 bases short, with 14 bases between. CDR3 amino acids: CASSFCSGVANEKLFF. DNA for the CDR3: TGTGCCAGCAGCTTCTGTTCGGGGGTGGCTAATGAAAAACTGTTTTTT.

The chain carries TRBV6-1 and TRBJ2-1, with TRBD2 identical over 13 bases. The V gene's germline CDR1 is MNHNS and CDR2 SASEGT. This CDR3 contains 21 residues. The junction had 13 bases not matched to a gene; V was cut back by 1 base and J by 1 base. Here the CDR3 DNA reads TGTGCCAGCAGTGAAGTAATCGGGACTAGCGGGGTCGGGAGGTCCTACAATGAGCAGTTCTTC. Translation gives CASSEVIGTSGVGRSYNEQFF.

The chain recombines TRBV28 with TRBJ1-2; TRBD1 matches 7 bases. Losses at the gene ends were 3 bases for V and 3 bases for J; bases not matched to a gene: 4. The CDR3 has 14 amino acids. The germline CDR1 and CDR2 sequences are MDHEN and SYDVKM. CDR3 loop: CASSFRTGYYGYTF. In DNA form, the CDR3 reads TGTGCCAGCAGTTTCCGGACAGGATACTATGGCTACACCTTC.

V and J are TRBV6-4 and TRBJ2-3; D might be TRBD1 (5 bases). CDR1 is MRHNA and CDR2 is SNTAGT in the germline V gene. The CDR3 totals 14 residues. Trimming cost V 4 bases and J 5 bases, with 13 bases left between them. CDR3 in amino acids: CASSVGHDGDTQYF. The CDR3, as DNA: TGTGCCAGCAGTGTGGGGCATGATGGAGATACGCAGTATTTT.

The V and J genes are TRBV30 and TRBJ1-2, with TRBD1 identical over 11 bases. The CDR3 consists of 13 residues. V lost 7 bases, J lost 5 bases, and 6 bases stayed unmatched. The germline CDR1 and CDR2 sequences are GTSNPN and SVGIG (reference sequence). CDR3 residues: CAYRDRGVYGYTF. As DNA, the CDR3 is TGTGCCTACCGGGACAGGGGGGTTTATGGCTACACCTTC.

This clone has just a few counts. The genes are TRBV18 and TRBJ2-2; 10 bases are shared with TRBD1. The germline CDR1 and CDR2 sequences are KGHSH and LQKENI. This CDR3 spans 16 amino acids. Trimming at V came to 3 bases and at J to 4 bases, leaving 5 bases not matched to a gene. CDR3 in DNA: TGTGCCAGCTCACCTACCGGGACAGGGGTCACCGGGGAGCTGTTTTTT. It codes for CASSPTGTGVTGELFF.

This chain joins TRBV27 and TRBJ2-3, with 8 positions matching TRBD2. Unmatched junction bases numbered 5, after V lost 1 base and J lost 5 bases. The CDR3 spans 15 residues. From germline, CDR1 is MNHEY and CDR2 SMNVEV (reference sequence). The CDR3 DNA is TGTGCCAGCAGTTTATGGGCGGGGGGTTTAGATACGCAGTATTTT. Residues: CASSLWAGGLDTQYF.